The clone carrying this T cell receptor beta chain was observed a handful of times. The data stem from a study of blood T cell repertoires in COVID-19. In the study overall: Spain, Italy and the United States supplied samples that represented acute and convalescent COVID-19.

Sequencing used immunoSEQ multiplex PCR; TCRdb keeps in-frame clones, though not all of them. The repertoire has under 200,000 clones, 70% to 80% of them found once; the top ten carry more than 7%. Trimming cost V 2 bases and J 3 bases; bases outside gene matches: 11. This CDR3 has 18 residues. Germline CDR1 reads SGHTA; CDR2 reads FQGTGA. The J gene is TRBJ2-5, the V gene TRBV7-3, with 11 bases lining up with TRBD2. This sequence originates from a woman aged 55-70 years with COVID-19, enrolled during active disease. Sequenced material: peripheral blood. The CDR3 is CASSLYPPSSGRKETQYF. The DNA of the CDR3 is TGTGCCAGCAGCTTATACCCCCCATCTAGCGGGAGGAAAGAGACCCAGTACTTC. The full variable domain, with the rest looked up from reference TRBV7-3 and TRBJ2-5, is GAGVSQTPSNKVTEKGKYVELRCDPISGHTALYWYRQSLGQGPEFLIYFQGTGAADDSGLPNDRFFAVRPEGSVSTLKIQRTERGDSAVYLCASSLYPPSSGRKETQYFGPGTRLLVL.